This TCR beta chain was sequenced during a study of regulatory T cells in long-lasting Graves disease. About this clonotype: The antigen remains unidentified. No conserved phenylalanine or tryptophan ends this CDR3, so it is likely a read error.

Researchers made TCR beta libraries by using iRepertoire HTBI primers and running Arm-PCR on CDR3 regions. One entry per CDR3 protein, called by TCRdb with MiXCR from the multiplex PCR reads. Found here are a few hundred thousand distinct CDR3 sequences, 23% of them singletons; the top ten hold roughly a quarter. There are 14 residues in the CDR3. Trimming took off 0 bases at V and 6 bases at J, with 12 bases between the two ends. From germline, CDR1 is MNHEY and CDR2 SVGAGI. Regarding time point: persistent/refractory GD, antithyroid drugs over 5 years with positive TRAb. The TCR library was prepared using RNA isolated from PBMCs. Broader study findings: Preferential use of TRBV28, TRBJ1-2 and TRBJ2-5 was seen in persistent disease.

The TCR originated in a female donor with Graves disease. The sample consisted of peripheral blood mononuclear cells (PBMCs), taken when the disease was refractory, from a patient treated with antithyroid drugs. The chain joins TRBV6-5 to TRBJ2-7; possibly TRBD2 for D (6 bases). The CDR3 protein is CASSYSGLAREQYL. CDR3 coding DNA: TGTGCCAGCAGTTACTCCGGTCTAGCGCGCGAGCAGTACCTC.